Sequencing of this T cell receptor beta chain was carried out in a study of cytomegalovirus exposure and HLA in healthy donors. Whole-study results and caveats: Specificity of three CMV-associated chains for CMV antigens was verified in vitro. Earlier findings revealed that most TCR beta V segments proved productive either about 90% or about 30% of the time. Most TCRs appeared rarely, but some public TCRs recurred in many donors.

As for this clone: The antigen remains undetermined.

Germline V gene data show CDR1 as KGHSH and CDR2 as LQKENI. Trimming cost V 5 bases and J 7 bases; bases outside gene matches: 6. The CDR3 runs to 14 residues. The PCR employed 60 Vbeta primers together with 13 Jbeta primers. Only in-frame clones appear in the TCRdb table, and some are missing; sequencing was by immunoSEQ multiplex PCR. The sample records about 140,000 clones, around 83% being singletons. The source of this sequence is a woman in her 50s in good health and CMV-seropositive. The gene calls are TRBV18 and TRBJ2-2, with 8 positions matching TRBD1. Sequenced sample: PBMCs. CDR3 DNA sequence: TGTGCCAGCTCAGAGGACAGGGTTCGCGGGGAGCTGTTTTTT. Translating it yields CASSEDRVRGELFF.